The rows below give T cell receptor beta chains drawn from one sample of a study of cytomegalovirus exposure and HLA in healthy donors. Using immunoSEQ multiplex PCR, the repertoire was profiled, and TCRdb retains in-frame clones only, with some absent. The sample lists fewer than 75,000 clones; 80% were seen once. Source material: PBMCs. The receptors derive from a woman in her 30s in good health and CMV-seronegative. Both conserved end residues are part of each CDR3. Only some rows state a clone size, as once, few, many or a class for expanded clones.

TRBV7-2	TRBJ2-3	.	CASSLGTSGATDTQYF
TRBV4-2	TRBJ1-2	.	CASSPPAGTGGETEDGYTF
TRBV6-6	TRBJ1-4	.	CASRTSGTGEKLFF
TRBV11-2	TRBJ2-1	.	CASSLVLATYNEQFF
TRBV29-1	TRBJ2-1	.	CSVDGRGNNEQFF
TRBV10-2	TRBJ2-3	.	CASLRGASDTQYF
TRBV10-1	TRBJ1-5	few	CASSESIGQPQHF
TRBV7-6	TRBJ2-3	.	CASSFGGGAPMDTQYF
TRBV2	TRBJ2-7	.	CASEDGSSYEQYF
TRBV4-1	TRBJ2-5	.	CASSFAGQETQYF
TRBV6-5	TRBJ1-2	once	CASSVGPAENYGYTF
TRBV15	TRBJ2-1	.	CATSRRELGDEQFF
TRBV2	TRBJ2-7	.	CASSGASVGEQYF
TRBV18	TRBJ2-7	.	CASSIGTGPAYEQYF
TRBV11-2	TRBJ2-7	.	CASSLGAGPEYEQYF
TRBV29-1	TRBJ2-3	.	CSVEREGLDTQYF
TRBV29-1	TRBJ2-7	.	CSVEDGDSPSYEQYF
TRBV2	TRBJ2-7	.	CASSEGLGEYF
TRBV2	TRBJ1-3	.	CASSLSTGTGNTIYF
TRBV13	TRBJ2-5	.	CASTYNRRETQYF
TRBV29-1	TRBJ1-3	.	CSASGQGSAFGNTIYF
TRBV29-1	TRBJ2-7	.	CSVLTGGGSYEQYF
TRBV7-8	TRBJ1-3	.	CASSFDRVTGNTIYF
TRBV4-1	TRBJ1-4	once	CASKDRALGAGEKLFF
TRBV11-2	TRBJ2-5	.	CASSSPGTSRETQYF
TRBV6-1	TRBJ2-1	.	CASQVVEQFF
TRBV30	TRBJ2-7	.	CAWGREWDAHEQYF
TRBV6-5	TRBJ1-2	few	CASSYLRNRDGYTF
TRBV29-1	TRBJ1-4	.	CSATGQGTTNEKLFF
TRBV11-2	TRBJ1-6	.	CASSFSSSYNSPLHF
TRBV7-2	TRBJ1-1	.	CASSLASGTGGKEAFF
TRBV11-2	TRBJ2-1	.	CASSTLLREKEFF
TRBV20-1	TRBJ2-7	.	CSASSSYEQYF
TRBV30	TRBJ1-1	.	CAWTATGGANTEAFF
TRBV5-4	TRBJ2-7	once	CASSTPGGYEQYF
TRBV13	TRBJ1-3	.	CASSPELGSGNTIYF
TRBV5-4	TRBJ2-3	.	CASSRGQGAPSDTQYF
TRBV4-3	TRBJ1-2	.	CASSQEKGANYGYTF
TRBV30	TRBJ1-1	.	CAWSTTGGGTEAFF
TRBV10-3	TRBJ1-1	.	CAISELRRQGDTEAFF
TRBV11-2	TRBJ2-7	.	CASSDMLGGEDEQYF
TRBV30	TRBJ1-5	few	CAWSGGGNQPQHF
TRBV7-2	TRBJ1-2	.	CASSRDRESGYTF
TRBV6-5	TRBJ2-2	.	CASSRDRGNTGELFF
TRBV25-1	TRBJ1-1	.	CASSGQNMNTEAFF
TRBV6-1	TRBJ1-1	.	CASSDGSQNTEAFF
TRBV6-1	TRBJ2-3	once	CASSEGFSGTDTQYF
TRBV2	TRBJ1-5	.	CASCGWAGGRPNQPQHF
TRBV7-7	TRBJ2-1	few	CASRETSKSLQFF
TRBV2	TRBJ2-7	.	CASSGTGVGSYEQYF
TRBV9	TRBJ1-5	once	CASSAGGIGQPQHF